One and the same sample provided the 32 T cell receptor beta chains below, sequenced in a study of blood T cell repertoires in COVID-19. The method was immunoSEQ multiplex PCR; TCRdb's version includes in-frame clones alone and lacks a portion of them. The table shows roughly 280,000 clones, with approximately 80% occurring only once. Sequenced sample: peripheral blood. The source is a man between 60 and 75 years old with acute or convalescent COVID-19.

The CDR3 reads CASSPYPSGVNTGELFF. Written as DNA, the CDR3 is TGTGCCAGCAGCCCTTACCCTAGCGGAGTAAACACCGGGGAGCTGTTTTTT. This chain uses TRBV7-3 with TRBJ2-2; 7 bases align to TRBD2. The CDR3 sequence is 17 residues long. V lost 5 bases and J lost 2; bases outside the gene matches: 11. CDR1 SGHTA and CDR2 FQGTGA come from the germline V gene.

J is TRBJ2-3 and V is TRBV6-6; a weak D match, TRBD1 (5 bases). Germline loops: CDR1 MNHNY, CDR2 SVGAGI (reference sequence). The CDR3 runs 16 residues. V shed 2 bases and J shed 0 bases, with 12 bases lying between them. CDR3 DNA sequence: TGTGCCAGCAGTTACGGGGCAAGACCTAGCACAGATACGCAGTATTTT. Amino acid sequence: CASSYGARPSTDTQYF.

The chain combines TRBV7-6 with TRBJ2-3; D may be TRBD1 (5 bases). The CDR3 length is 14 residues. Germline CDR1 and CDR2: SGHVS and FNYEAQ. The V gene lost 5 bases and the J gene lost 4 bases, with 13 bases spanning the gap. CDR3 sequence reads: CASSVFGAPDTQYF. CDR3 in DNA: TGTGCCAGCAGCGTCTTTGGGGCCCCAGATACGCAGTATTTT. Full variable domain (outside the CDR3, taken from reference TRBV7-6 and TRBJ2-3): GAGVSQSPRYKVTKRGQDVALRCDPISGHVSLYWYRQALGQGPEFLTYFNYEAQQDKSGLPNDRFSAERPEGSISTLTIQRTEQRDSAMYRCASSVFGAPDTQYFGPGTRLTVL.

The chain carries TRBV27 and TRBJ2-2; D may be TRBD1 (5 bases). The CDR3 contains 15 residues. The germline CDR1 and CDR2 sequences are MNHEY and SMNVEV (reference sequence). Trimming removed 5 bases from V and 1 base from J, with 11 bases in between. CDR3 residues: CASSAQGQNTGELFF. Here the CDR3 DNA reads TGTGCCAGCAGTGCGCAGGGTCAGAACACCGGGGAGCTGTTTTTT.

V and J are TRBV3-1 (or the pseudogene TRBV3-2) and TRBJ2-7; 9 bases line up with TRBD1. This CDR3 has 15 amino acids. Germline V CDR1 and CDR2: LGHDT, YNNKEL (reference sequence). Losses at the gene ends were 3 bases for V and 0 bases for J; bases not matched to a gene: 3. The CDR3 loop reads CASSHGQGTSYEQYF. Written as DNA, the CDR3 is TGTGCCAGCAGCCATGGACAGGGGACCTCCTACGAGCAGTACTTC.

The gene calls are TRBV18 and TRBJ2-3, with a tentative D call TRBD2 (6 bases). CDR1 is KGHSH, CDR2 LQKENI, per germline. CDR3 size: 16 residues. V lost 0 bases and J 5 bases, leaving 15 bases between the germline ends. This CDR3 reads CASSPPRGAGGDTQYF. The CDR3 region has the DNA TGTGCCAGCTCACCACCGCGGGGCGCCGGGGGAGATACGCAGTATTTT.

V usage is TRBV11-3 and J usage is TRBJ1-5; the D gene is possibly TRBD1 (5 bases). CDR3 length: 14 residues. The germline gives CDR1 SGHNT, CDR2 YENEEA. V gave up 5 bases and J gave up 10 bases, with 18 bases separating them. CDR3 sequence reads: CASSGWGDPSPQHF. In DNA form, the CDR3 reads TGTGCCAGCAGCGGGTGGGGGGACCCCAGCCCCCAGCATTTT.

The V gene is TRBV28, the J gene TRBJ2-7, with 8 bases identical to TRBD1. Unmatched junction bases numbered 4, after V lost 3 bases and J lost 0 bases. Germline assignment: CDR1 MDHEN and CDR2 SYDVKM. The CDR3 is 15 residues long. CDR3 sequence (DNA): TGTGCCAGCAGTTTGACAGGGGCTAGCTCCTACGAGCAGTACTTC. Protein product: CASSLTGASSYEQYF. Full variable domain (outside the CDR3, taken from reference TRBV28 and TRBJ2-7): DVKVTQSSRYLVKRTGEKVFLECVQDMDHENMFWYRQDPGLGLRLIYFSYDVKMKEKGDIPEGYSVSREKKERFSLILESASTNQTSMYLCASSLTGASSYEQYFGPGTRLTVT.

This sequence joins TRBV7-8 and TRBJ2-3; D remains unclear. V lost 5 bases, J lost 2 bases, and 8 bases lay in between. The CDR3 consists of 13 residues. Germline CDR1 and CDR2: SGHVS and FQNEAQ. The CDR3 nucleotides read TGTGCCAGCAGCCGGCGCACCACAGATACGCAGTATTTT. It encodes CASSRRTTDTQYF.

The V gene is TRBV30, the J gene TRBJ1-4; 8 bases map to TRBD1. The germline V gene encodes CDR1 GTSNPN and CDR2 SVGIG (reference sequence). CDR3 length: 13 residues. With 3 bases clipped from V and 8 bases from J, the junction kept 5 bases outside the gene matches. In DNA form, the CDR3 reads TGTGCCTGGAGGGCCAGGGGGCGAGAAAAACTGTTTTTT. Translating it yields CAWRARGREKLFF.

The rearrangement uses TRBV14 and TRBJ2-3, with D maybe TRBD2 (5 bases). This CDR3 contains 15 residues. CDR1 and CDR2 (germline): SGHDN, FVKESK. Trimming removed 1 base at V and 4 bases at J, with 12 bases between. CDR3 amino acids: CASSQGHGLSDTQYF. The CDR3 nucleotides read TGTGCCAGCAGCCAAGGCCACGGACTTTCAGATACGCAGTATTTT.

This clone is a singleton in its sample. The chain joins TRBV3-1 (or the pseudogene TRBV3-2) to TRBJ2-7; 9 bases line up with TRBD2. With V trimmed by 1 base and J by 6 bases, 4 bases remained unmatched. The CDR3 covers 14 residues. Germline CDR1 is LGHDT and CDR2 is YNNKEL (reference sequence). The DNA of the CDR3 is TGTGCCAGCAGCCAAGGCTCTAGCGGGATCGAGCAGTACTTC. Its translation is CASSQGSSGIEQYF.

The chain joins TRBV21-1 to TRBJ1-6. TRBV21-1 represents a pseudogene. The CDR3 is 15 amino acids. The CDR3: CASSKGGERNSPLHF. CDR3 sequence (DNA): TGTGCCAGCAGCAAAGGCGGCGAAAGAAATTCACCCCTCCACTTT.

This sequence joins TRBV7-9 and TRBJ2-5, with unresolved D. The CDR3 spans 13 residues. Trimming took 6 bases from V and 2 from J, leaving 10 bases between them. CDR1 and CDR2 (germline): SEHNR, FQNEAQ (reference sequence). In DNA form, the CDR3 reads TGTGCCAGCAGTCTTGACATTCAAGAGACCCAGTACTTC. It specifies CASSLDIQETQYF.

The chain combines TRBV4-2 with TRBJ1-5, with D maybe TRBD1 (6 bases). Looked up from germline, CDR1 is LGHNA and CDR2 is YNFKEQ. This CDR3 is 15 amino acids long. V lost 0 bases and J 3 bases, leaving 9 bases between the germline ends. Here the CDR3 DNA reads TGTGCCAGCAGCCAAGACAGGGGTACCAATCAGCCCCAGCATTTT. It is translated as CASSQDRGTNQPQHF.

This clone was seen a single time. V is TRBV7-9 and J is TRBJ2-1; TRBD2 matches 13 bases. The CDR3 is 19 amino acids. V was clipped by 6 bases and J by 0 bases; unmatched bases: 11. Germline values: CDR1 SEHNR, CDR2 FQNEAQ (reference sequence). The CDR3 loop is CASRITGLAGVRSYNEQFF. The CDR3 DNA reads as TGTGCCAGCAGAATAACCGGACTAGCGGGAGTTCGCTCCTACAATGAGCAGTTCTTC.

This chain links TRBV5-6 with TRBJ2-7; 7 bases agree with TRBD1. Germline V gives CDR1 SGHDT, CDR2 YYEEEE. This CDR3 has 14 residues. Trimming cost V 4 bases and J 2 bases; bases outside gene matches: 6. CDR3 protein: CASSRGQEAYEQYF. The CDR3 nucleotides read TGTGCCAGCAGCCGCGGACAGGAGGCCTACGAGCAGTACTTC. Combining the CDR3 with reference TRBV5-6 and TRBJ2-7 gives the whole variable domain DAGVTQSPTHLIKTRGQQVTLRCSPKSGHDTVSWYQQALGQGPQFIFQYYEEEERQRGNFPDRFSGHQFPNYSSELNVNALLLGDSALYLCASSRGQEAYEQYFGPGTRLTVT.

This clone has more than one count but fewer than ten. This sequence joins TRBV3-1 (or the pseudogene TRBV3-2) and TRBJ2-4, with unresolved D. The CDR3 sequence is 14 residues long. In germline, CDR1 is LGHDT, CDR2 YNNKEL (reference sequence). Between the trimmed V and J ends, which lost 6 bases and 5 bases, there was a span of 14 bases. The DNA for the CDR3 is TGTGCCAGCAGAGTCAAGAGGCTGGAAAACATTCAGTACTTC. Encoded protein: CASRVKRLENIQYF.

CDR3 region: CASSLWTSGNTGELFF. The CDR3 DNA reads as TGTGCCAGCAGTTTGTGGACTAGCGGTAACACCGGGGAGCTGTTTTTT. V usage is TRBV6-2 or TRBV6-3 and J usage is TRBJ2-2; the match to TRBD2 covers 10 bases. The ends lost 4 bases at V and 2 bases at J; junction bases unmatched: 4. The CDR3 sequence is 16 residues long. Germline assignment: CDR1 MNHEY and CDR2 SVGEGT.

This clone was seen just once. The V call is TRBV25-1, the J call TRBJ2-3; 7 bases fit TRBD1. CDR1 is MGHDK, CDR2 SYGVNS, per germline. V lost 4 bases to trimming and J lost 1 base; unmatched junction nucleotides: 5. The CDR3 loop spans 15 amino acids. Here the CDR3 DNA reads TGTGCCAGCAGTGCGGGTAGGGGGCGCACAGATACGCAGTATTTT. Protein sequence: CASSAGRGRTDTQYF.

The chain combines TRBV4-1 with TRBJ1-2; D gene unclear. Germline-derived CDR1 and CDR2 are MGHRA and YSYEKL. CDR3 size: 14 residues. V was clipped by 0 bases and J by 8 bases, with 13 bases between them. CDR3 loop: CASSQEDLGYGYTF. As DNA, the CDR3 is TGCGCCAGCAGCCAAGAAGATCTCGGGTACGGCTACACCTTC.

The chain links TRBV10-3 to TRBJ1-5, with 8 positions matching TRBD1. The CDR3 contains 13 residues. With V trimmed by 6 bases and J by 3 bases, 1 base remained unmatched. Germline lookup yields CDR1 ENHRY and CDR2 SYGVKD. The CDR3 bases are TGTGCCATCAGGGGACAGGACAATCAGCCCCAGCATTTT. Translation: CAIRGQDNQPQHF.

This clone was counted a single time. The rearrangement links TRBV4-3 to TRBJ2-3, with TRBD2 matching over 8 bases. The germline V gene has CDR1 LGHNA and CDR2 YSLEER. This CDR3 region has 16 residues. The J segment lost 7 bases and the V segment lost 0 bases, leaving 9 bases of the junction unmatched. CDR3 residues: CASSQDRSGRGNTQYF. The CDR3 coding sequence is TGCGCCAGCAGCCAAGATCGGAGCGGGAGAGGAAATACGCAGTATTTT.

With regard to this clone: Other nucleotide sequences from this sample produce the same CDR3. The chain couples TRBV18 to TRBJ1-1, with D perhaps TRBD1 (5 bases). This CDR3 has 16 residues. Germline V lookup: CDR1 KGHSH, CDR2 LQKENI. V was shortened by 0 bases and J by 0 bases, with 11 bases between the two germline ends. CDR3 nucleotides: TGTGCCAGCTCACCACCGAGTGGGGGGATGAACACTGAAGCTTTCTTT. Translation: CASSPPSGGMNTEAFF.

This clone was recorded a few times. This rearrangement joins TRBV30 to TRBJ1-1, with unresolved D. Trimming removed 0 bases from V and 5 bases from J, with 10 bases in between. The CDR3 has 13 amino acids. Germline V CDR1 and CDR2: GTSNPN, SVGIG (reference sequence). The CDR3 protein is CAWSVMPGTEAFF. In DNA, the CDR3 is TGTGCCTGGAGTGTAATGCCGGGTACTGAAGCTTTCTTT. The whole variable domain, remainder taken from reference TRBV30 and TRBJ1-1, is SQTIHQWPATLVQPVGSPLSLECTVEGTSNPNLYWYRQAAGRGLQLLFYSVGIGQISSEVPQNLSASRPQDRQFILSSKKLLLSDSGFYLCAWSVMPGTEAFFGQGTRLTVV.

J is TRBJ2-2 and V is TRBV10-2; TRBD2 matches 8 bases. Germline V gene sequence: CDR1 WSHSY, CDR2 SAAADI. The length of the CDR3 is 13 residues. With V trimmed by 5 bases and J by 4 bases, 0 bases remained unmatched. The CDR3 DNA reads TGCGCCAGCAGTAGCGGGGGCACCGGGGAGCTGTTTTTT. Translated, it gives CASSSGGTGELFF.

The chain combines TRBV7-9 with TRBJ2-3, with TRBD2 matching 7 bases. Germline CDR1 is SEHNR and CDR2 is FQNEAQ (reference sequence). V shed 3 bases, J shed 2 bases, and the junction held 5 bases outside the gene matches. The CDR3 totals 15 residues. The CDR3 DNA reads TGTGCCAGCAGCTTTGCGGGAGTGTACACAGATACGCAGTATTTT. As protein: CASSFAGVYTDTQYF. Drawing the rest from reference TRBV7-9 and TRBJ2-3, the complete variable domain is DTGVSQNPRHKITKRGQNVTFRCDPISEHNRLYWYRQTLGQGPEFLTYFQNEAQLEKSRLLSDRFSAERPKGSFSTLEIQRTEQGDSAMYLCASSFAGVYTDTQYFGPGTRLTVL.

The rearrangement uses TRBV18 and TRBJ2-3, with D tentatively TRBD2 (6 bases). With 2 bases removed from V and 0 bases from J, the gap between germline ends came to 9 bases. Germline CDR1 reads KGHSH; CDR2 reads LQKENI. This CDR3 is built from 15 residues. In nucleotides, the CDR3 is TGTGCCAGCTCACCATTGGGGACTAGCACAGATACGCAGTATTTT. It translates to CASSPLGTSTDTQYF.

CDR3 coding DNA: TGCGCCAGCAGTGAGTTCCCAGGGCTGCTGGGTAGCGGGTTTTACAATGAGCAGTTCTTC. Amino acids: CASSEFPGLLGSGFYNEQFF. V is TRBV10-1 and J is TRBJ2-1; the match to TRBD2 covers 7 bases. This CDR3 region has 20 residues. V shed 1 base and J 4 bases; nucleotides not matched to a gene: 19. Germline CDR1 WNHNN, CDR2 SYGVQD (reference sequence).

The CDR3 is CASSPTSTVAKNIQYF. CDR3 DNA: TGTGCCAGCAGCCCTACTAGCACCGTAGCCAAAAACATTCAGTACTTC. The chain recombines TRBV7-2 with TRBJ2-4, with D maybe TRBD2 (6 bases). Germline loops: CDR1 SGHTA, CDR2 FQGNSA. The CDR3 consists of 16 residues. V gave up 5 bases and J gave up 0 bases, with 14 bases separating them.

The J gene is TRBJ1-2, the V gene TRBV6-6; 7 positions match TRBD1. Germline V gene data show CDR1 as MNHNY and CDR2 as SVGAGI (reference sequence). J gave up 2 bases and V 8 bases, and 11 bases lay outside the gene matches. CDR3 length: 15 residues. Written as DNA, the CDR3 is TGTGCCAGCGCGGTGGCGGCAGGGGGAAACTATGGCTACACCTTC. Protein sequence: CASAVAAGGNYGYTF.

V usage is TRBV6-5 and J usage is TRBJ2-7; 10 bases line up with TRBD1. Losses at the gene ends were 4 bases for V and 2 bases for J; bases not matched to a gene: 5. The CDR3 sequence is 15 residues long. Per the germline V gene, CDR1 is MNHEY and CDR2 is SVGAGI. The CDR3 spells CASSSGQGMTYEQYF. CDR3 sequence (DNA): TGTGCCAGCAGTTCGGGACAGGGGATGACCTACGAGCAGTACTTC.